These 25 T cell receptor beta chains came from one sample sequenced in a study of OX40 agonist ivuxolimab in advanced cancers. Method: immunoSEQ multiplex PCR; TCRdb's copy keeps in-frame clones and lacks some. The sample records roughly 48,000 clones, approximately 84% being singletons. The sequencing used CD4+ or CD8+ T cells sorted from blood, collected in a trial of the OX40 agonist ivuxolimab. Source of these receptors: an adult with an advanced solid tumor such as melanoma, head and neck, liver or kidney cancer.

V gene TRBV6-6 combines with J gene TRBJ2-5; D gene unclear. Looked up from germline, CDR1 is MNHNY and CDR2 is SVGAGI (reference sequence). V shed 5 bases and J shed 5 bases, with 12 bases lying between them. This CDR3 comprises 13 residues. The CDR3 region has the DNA TGTGCCAGCAGTGGTAATTTGGAGGAGACCCAGTACTTC. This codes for CASSGNLEETQYF.

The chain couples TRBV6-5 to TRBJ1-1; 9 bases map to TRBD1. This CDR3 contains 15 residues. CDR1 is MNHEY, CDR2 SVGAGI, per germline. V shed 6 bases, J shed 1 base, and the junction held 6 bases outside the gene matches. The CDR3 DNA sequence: TGTGCCAGCAGGGACAGGGGAGCGGCGAACACTGAAGCTTTCTTT. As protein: CASRDRGAANTEAFF.

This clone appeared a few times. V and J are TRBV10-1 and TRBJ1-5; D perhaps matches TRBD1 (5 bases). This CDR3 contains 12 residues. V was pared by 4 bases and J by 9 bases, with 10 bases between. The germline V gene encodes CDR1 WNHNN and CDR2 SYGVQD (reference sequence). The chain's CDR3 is CASSGYGGPQHF. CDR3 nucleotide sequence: TGCGCCAGCAGTGGTTACGGGGGGCCCCAGCATTTT.

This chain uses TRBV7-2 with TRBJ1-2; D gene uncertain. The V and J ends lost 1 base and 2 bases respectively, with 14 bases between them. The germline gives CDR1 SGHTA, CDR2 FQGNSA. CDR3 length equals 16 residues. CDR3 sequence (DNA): TGTGCCAGCAGCTTAGAAGCAACAGTAATCAACTATGGCTACACCTTC. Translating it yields CASSLEATVINYGYTF.

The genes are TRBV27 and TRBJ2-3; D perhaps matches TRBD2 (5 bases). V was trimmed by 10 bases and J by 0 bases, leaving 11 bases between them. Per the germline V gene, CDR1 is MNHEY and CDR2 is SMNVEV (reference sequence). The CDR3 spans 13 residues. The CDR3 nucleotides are TGTGCCATCCGAGGGTCTAGCACAGATACGCAGTATTTT. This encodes CAIRGSSTDTQYF.

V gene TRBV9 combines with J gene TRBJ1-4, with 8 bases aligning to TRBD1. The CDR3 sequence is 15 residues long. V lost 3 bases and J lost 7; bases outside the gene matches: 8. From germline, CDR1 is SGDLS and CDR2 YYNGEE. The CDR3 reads CASSARDRPAEKLFF. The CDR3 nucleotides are TGTGCCAGCAGCGCCCGGGACAGGCCGGCTGAAAAACTGTTTTTT.

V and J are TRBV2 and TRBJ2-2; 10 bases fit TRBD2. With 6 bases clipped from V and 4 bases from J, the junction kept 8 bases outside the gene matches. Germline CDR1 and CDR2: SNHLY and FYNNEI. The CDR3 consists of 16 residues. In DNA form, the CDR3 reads TGTGCCAGCAGGGGGTCAGCGGGAGGGTCCACCGGGGAGCTGTTTTTT. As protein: CASRGSAGGSTGELFF.

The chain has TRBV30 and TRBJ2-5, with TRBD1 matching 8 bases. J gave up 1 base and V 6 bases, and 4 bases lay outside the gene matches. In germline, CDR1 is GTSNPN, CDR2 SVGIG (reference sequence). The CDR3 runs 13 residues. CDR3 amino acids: CACARGLQETQYF. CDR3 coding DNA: TGTGCCTGTGCCAGGGGGCTCCAAGAGACCCAGTACTTC.

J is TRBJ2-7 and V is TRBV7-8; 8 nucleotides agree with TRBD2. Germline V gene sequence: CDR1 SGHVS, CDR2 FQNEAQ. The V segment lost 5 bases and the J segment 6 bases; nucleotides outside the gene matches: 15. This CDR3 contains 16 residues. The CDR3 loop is CASSRSSRTSLGEQYF. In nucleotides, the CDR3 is TGTGCCAGCAGCCGTTCCTCTCGGACTAGCCTAGGCGAGCAGTACTTC.

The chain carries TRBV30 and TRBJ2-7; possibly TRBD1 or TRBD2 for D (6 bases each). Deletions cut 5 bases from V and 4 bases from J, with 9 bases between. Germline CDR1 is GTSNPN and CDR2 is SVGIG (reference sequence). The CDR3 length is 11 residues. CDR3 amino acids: CAWQGGYEQYF. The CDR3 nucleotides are TGTGCCTGGCAAGGGGGGTACGAGCAGTACTTC.

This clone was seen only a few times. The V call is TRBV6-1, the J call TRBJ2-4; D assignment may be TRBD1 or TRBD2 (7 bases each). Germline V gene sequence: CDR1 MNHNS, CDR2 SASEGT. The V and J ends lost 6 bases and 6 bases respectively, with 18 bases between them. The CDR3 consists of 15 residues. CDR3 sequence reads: CASSLEQGRGNIQYF. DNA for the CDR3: TGTGCCAGCAGCCTCGAACAGGGGAGGGGAAACATTCAGTACTTC.

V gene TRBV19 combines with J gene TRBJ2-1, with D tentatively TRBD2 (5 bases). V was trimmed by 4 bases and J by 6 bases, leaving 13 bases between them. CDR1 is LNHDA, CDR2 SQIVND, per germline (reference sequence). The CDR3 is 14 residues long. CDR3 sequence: CASSTKRVRNEQFF. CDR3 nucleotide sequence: TGTGCCAGTAGTACCAAGAGGGTTCGCAATGAGCAGTTCTTC.

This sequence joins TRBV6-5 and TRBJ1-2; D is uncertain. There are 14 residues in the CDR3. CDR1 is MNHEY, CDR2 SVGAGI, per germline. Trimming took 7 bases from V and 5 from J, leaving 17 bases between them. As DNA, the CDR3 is TGTGCCAGCAAGCCGGGATCCCACGTTTATGGCTACACCTTC. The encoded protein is CASKPGSHVYGYTF.

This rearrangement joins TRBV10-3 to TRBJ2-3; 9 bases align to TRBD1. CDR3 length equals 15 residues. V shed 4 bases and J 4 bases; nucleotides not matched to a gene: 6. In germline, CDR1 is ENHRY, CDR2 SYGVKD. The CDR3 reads CAISVDRGSADTQYF. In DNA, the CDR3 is TGTGCCATCAGTGTCGACAGGGGGTCGGCAGATACGCAGTATTTT.

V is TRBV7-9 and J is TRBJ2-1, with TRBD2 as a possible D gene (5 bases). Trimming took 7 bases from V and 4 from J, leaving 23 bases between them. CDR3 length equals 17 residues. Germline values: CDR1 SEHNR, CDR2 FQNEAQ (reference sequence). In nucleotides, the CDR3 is TGTGCCAGCATTCCAGCGGTAGGCTTTGGGGTTTACAATGAGCAGTTCTTC. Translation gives CASIPAVGFGVYNEQFF.

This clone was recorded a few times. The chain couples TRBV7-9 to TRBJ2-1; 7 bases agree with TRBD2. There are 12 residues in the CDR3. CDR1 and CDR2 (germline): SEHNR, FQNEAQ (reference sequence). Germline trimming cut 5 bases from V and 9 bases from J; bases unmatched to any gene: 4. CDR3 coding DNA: TGTGCCAGCAGCAAAACTAGCGCTGAGCAGTTCTTC. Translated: CASSKTSAEQFF.

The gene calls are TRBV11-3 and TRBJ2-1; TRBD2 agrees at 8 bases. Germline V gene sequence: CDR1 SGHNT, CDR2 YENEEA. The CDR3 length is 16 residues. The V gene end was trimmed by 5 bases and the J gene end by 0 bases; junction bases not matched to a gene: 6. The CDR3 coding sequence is TGTGCCAGCAGCCCTAGCGGGCCTAGCTCCTACAATGAGCAGTTCTTC. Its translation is CASSPSGPSSYNEQFF.

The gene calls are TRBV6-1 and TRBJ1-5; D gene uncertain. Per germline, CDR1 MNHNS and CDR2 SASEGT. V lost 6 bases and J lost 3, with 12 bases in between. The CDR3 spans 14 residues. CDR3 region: CASRFGQINQPQHF. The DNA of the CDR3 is TGTGCCAGCAGATTCGGGCAGATCAATCAGCCCCAGCATTTT.

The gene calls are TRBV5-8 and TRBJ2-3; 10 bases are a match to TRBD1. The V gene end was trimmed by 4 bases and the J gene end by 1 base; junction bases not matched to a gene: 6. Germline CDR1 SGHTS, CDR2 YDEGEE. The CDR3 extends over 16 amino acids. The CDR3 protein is CASSLGQGVRTDTQYF. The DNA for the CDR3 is TGTGCCAGCAGCCTAGGACAGGGGGTTCGCACAGATACGCAGTATTTT. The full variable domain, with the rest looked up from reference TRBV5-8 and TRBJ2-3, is EAGVTQSPTHLIKTRGQQATLRCSPISGHTSVYWYQQALGLGLQFLLWYDEGEERNRGNFPPRFSGRQFPNYSSELNVNALELEDSALYLCASSLGQGVRTDTQYFGPGTRLTVL.

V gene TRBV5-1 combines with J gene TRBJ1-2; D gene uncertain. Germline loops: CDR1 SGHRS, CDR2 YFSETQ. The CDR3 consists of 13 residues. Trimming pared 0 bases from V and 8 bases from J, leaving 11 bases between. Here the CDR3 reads CASSLGSGGGYTF. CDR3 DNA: TGCGCCAGCAGCTTGGGATCCGGCGGAGGCTACACCTTC.

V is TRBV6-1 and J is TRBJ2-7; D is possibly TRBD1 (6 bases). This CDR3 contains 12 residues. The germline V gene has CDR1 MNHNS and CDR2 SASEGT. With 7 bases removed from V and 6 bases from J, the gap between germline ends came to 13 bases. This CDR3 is CASNQQGVEQYF. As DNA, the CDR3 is TGTGCCAGCAATCAACAGGGAGTCGAGCAGTACTTC.

The CDR3 sequence: CASSPRQGQTTGGYTF. In nucleotides, the CDR3 is TGTGCCAGCTCACCACGACAGGGACAAACCACAGGTGGCTACACCTTC. The J gene is TRBJ1-2, the V gene TRBV18, with 7 nucleotides matching TRBD1. The CDR3 covers 16 residues. Looked up from germline, CDR1 is KGHSH and CDR2 is LQKENI. The trim removed 1 base at V and 7 bases at J, leaving 12 bases unmatched.

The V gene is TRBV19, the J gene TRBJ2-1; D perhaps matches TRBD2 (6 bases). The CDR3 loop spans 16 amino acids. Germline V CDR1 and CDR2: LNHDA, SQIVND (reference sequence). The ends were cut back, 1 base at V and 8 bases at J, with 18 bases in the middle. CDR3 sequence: CASSIAAGPYHDEQFF. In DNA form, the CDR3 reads TGTGCCAGTAGTATAGCGGCGGGACCCTATCACGATGAGCAGTTCTTC.

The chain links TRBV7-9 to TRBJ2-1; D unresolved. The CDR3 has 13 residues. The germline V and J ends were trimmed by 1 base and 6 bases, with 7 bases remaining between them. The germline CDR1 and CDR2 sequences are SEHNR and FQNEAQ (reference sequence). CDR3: CASSLGHSNEQFF. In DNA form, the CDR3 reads TGTGCCAGCAGCTTAGGACATTCCAATGAGCAGTTCTTC.

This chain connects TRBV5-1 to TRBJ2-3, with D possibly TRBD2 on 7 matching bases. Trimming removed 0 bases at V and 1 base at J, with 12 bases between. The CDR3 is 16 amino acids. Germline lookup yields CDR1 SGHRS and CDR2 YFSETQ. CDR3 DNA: TGCGCCAGCAGCTTGGAGGAGGGGGGGCGCACAGATACGCAGTATTTT. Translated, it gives CASSLEEGGRTDTQYF.